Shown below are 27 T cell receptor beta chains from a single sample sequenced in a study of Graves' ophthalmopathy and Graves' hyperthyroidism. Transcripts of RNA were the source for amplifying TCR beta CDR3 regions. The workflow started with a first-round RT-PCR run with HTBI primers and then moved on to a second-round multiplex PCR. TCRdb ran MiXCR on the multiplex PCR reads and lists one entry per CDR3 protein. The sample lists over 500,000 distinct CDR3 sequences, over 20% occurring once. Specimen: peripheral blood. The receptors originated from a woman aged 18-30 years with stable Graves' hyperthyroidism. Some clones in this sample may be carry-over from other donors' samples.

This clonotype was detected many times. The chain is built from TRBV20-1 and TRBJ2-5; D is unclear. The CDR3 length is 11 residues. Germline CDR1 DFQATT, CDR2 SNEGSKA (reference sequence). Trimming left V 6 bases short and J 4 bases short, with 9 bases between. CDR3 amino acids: CSAWWGETQYF. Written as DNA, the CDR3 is TGCAGTGCGTGGTGGGGAGAGACCCAGTACTTC.

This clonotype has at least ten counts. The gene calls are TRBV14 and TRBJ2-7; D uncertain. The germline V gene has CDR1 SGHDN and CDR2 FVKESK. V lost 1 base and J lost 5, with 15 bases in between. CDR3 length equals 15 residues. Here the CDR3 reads CASSQGLVVVHEQYF. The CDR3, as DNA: TGTGCCAGCAGCCAAGGGCTAGTAGTTGTCCACGAGCAGTACTTC.

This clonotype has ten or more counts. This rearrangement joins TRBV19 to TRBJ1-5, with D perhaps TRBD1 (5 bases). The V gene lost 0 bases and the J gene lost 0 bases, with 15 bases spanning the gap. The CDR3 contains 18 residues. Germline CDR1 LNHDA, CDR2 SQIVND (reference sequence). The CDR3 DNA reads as TGTGCCAGTAGTATAGATCCCGGCAGGGCGGATAGCAATCAGCCCCAGCATTTT. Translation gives CASSIDPGRADSNQPQHF.

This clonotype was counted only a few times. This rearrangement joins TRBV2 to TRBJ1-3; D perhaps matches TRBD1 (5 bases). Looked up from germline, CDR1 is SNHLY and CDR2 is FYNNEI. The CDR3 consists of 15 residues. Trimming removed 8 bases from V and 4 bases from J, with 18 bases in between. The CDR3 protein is CASDLSPGTGNTIYF. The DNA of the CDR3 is TGTGCCAGCGATCTTTCTCCAGGGACCGGAAACACCATATATTTT.

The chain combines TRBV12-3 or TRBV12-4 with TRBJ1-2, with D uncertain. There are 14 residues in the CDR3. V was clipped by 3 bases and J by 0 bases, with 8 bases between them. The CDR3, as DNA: TGTGCCAGCAGTTTTGCCTTAGCTAACTATGGCTACACCTTC. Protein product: CASSFALANYGYTF.

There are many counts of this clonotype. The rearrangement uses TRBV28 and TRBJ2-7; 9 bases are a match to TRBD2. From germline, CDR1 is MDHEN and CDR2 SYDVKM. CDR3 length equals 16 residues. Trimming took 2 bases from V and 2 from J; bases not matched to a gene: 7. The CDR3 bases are TGTGCCAGCAGTTTAGCGGGAGGGCCTGATACCTACGAGCAGTACTTC. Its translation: CASSLAGGPDTYEQYF.

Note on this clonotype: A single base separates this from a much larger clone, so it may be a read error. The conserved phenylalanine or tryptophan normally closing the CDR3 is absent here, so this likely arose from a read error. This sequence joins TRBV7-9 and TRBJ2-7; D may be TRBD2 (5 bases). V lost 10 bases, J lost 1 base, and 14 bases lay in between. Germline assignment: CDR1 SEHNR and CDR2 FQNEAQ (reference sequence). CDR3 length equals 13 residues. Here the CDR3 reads CAKTTGLSYEQYY. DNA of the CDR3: TGTGCCAAGACGACCGGACTTTCCTACGAGCAGTACTAC.

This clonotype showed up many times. The CDR3 sequence: CASSYKGTGGYEQYF. As DNA, the CDR3 is TGTGCCAGCAGTTACAAGGGGACAGGGGGCTACGAGCAGTACTTC. V gene TRBV6-5 combines with J gene TRBJ2-7; 11 bases are shared with TRBD1. In germline, CDR1 is MNHEY, CDR2 SVGAGI. J lost 3 bases, V lost 2 bases, and 3 bases had no gene match. The CDR3 totals 15 residues.

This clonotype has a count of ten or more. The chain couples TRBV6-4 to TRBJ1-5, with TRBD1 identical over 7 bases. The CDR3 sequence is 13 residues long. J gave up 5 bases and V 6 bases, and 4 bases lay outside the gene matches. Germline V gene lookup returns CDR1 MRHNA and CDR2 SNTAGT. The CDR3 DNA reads TGTGCCAGCAGCACAGGGGTTCATCAGCCCCAGCATTTT. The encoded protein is CASSTGVHQPQHF.

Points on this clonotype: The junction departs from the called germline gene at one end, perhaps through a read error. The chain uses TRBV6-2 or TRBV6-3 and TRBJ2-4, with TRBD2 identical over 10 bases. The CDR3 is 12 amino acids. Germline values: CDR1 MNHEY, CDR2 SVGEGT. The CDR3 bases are TGTGCCAGTAGGACTAGCGGATACATTAAGTACTTC. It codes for CASRTSGYIKYF.

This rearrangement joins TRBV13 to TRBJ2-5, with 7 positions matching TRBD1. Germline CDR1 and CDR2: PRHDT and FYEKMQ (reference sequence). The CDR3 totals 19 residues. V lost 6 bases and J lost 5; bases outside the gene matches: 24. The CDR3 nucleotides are TGTGCCAGCAGTTCCTCGCGACAGGGAAGTACCGACGGCGTGGAGACCCAGTACTTC. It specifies CASSSSRQGSTDGVETQYF.

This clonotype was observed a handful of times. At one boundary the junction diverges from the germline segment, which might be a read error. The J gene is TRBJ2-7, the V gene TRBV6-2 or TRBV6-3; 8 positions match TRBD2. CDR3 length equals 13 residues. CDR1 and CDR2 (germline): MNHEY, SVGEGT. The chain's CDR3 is CASSRTSSHEQYF. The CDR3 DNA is TGTGCCAGCAGCCGGACTAGCTCCCACGAGCAGTACTTC.

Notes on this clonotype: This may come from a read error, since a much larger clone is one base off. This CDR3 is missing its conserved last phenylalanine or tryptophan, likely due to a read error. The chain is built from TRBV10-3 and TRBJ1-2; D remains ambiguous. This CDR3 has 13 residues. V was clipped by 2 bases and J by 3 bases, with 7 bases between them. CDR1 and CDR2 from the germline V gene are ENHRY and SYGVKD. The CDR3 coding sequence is TGTGCCATCAGTGAGGACGGCTACTATGGCTACACCTTG. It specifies CAISEDGYYGYTL.

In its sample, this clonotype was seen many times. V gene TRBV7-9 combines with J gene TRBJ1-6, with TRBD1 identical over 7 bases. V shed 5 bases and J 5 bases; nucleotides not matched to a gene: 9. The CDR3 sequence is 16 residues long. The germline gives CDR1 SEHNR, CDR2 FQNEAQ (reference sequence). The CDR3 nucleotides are TGTGCCAGCAGCACCCGGGACAGCCGAAATAATTCACCCCTCCACTTT. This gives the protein CASSTRDSRNNSPLHF.

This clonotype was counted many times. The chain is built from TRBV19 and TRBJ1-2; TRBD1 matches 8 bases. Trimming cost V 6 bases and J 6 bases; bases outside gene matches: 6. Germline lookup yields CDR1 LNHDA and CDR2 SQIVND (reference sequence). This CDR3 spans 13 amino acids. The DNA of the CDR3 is TGTGCCAGTAGAACGGGACAGGTTAATGGCTACACCTTC. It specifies CASRTGQVNGYTF.

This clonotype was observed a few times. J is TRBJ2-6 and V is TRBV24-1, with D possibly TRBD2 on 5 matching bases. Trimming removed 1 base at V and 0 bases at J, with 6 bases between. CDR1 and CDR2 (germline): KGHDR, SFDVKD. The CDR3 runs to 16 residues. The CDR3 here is CATSDFGGSGANVLTF. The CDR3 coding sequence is TGTGCCACCAGTGATTTTGGAGGCTCTGGGGCCAACGTCCTGACTTTC.

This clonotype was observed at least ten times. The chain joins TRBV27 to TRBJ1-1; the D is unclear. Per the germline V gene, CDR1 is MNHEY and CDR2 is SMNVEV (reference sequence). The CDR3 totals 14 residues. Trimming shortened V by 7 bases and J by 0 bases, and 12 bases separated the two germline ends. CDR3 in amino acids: CASTAGSLNTEAFF. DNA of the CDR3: TGTGCCAGCACGGCAGGCTCCCTGAACACTGAAGCTTTCTTT.

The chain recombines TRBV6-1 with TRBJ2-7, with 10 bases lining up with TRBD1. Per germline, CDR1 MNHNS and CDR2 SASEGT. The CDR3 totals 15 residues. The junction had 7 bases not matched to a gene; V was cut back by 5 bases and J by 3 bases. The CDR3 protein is CASSRTGQGLYEQYF. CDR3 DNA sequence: TGTGCCAGCAGTCGGACGGGACAGGGGCTCTACGAGCAGTACTTC.

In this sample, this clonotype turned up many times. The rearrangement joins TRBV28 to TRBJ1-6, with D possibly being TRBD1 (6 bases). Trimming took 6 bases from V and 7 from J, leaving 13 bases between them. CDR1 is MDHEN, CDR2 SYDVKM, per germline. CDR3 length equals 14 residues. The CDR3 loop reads CASRPGQLNSPLHF. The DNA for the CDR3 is TGTGCCAGCAGACCCGGACAGTTAAATTCACCCCTCCACTTT. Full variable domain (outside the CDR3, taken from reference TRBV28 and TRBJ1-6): DVKVTQSSRYLVKRTGEKVFLECVQDMDHENMFWYRQDPGLGLRLIYFSYDVKMKEKGDIPEGYSVSREKKERFSLILESASTNQTSMYLCASRPGQLNSPLHFGNGTRLTVT.

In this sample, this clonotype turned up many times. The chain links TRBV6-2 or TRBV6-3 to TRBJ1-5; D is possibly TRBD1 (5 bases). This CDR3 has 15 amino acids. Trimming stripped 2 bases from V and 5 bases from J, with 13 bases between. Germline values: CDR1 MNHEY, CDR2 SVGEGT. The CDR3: CASSYNPTDHQPQHF. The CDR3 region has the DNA TGTGCCAGCAGTTACAACCCGACAGACCATCAGCCCCAGCATTTT.

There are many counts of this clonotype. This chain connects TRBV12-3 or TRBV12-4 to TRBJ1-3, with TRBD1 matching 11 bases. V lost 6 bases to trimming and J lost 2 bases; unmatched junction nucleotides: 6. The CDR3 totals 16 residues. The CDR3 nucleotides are TGTGCCAGCAGGCGACCGGGACAGGGGGCTGGAAACACCATATATTTT. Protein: CASRRPGQGAGNTIYF.

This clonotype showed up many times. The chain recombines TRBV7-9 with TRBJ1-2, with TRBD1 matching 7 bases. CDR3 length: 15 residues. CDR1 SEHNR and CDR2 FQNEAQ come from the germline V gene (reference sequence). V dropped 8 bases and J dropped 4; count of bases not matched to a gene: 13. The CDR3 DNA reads TGTGCCAGCGCGGGGGACAGTCTCTCAACCTATGGCTACACCTTC. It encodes CASAGDSLSTYGYTF.

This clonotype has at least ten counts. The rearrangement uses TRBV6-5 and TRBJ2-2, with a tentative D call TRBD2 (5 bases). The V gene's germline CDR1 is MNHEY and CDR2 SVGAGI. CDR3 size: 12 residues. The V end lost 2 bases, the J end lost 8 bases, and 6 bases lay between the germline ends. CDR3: CASSYGEGELFF. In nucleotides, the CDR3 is TGTGCCAGCAGTTACGGGGAGGGGGAGCTGTTTTTT.

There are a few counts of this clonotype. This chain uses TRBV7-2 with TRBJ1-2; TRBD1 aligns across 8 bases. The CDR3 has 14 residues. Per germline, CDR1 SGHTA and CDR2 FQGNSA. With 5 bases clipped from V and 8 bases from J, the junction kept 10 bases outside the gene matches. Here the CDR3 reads CASSPLGQGGGYTF. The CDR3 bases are TGTGCCAGCAGCCCACTCGGACAGGGAGGGGGCTACACCTTC. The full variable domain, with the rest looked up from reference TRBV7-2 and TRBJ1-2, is GAGVSQSPSNKVTEKGKDVELRCDPISGHTALYWYRQSLGQGLEFLIYFQGNSAPDKSGLPSDRFSAERTGGSVSTLTIQRTQQEDSAVYLCASSPLGQGGGYTFGSGTRLTVV.

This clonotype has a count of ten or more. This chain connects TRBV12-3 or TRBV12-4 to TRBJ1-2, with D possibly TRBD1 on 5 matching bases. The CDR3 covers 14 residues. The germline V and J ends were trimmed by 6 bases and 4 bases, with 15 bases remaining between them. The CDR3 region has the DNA TGTGCCAGCAGCGGCGACAGAAACTCCTATGGCTACACCTTC. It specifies CASSGDRNSYGYTF.

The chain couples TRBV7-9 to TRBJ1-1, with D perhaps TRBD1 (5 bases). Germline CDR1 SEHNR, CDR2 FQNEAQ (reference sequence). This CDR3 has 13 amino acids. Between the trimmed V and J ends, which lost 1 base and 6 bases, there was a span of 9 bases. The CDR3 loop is CASSLVRDAEAFF. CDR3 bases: TGTGCCAGCAGCTTAGTCAGGGACGCTGAAGCTTTCTTT.

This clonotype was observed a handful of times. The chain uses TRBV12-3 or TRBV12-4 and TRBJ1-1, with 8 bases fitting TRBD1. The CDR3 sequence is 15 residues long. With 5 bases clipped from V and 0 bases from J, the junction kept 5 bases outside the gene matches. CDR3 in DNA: TGTGCCAGCAGTCCCCGACAGGGGTTGAACACTGAAGCTTTCTTT. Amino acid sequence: CASSPRQGLNTEAFF.